These 13 T cell receptor beta chains share one sample of origin, sequenced in a study of monozygotic twins with inflammatory bowel disease. TCRdb re-called the 5' RACE reads; every CDR3 protein appears as one record, without DNA. Its clone listing holds 310,000 or so distinct CDR3 sequences. Sequenced input: blood. All receptors derive from a human donor with ulcerative colitis or Crohn's disease, or a healthy co-twin of an affected twin (not recorded which).

The chain employs TRBV29-1 and TRBJ2-1; TCRdb calls TRBD1, which cannot be checked without DNA. This CDR3 comprises 13 residues. Germline loops: CDR1 SQVTM, CDR2 ANQGSEA. This CDR3 reads CSVDVTDYNEQFF.

The chain joins TRBV29-1 to TRBJ2-3. The CDR3 runs 11 residues. In germline, CDR1 is SQVTM, CDR2 ANQGSEA. The CDR3 loop reads CSGGATDTQYF.

CDR3 in amino acids: CASRLPSAGTDTQYF. The chain employs TRBV6-1 and TRBJ2-3; with no DNA, the TCRdb D assignment of TRBD2 cannot be verified. The CDR3 is 15 amino acids. The V gene's germline CDR1 is MNHNS and CDR2 SASEGT.

This sequence joins TRBV28 and TRBJ1-6; with no DNA, the TCRdb D assignment of TRBD1 cannot be verified. Germline assignment: CDR1 MDHEN and CDR2 SYDVKM. The CDR3 has 13 residues. CDR3: CASSITGTAPLHF.

The chain links TRBV28 to TRBJ2-1; TCRdb selects TRBD2, and the lack of DNA leaves this call unchecked. The length of the CDR3 is 15 residues. The germline V gene has CDR1 MDHEN and CDR2 SYDVKM. CDR3: CASRNRDYSYNEQFF.

The chain couples TRBV29-1 to TRBJ2-2; TCRdb gives TRBD2 as the D gene, but with no DNA this cannot be confirmed. The CDR3 sequence is 14 residues long. Germline values: CDR1 SQVTM, CDR2 ANQGSEA. CDR3 protein: CSATGTSGIGELFF.

V is TRBV11-2 and J is TRBJ1-5; the D call of TRBD1 rests on TCRdb alone, since no DNA is present to check it. This CDR3 has 16 residues. Per the germline V gene, CDR1 is SGHAT and CDR2 is FQNNGV. The CDR3 sequence is CASSDRGGSGNQPQHF.

V is TRBV20-1 and J is TRBJ2-7; TCRdb's assignment of TRBD1 cannot be checked, as there is no DNA. CDR1 DFQATT and CDR2 SNEGSKA come from the germline V gene (reference sequence). CDR3 length equals 12 residues. The CDR3 here is CSAKPGTAEQYF.

The rearrangement uses TRBV7-2 and TRBJ2-1; TCRdb's D gene call, TRBD2, goes unchecked for lack of DNA. The CDR3 loop spans 15 amino acids. The V gene's germline CDR1 is SGHTA and CDR2 FQGNSA. CDR3 region: CASSPGLAGGREQFF.

The genes are TRBV20-1 and TRBJ1-6; TCRdb calls TRBD1, which cannot be checked without DNA. The CDR3 is 14 residues long. Germline lookup yields CDR1 DFQATT and CDR2 SNEGSKA (reference sequence). CDR3 in amino acids: CSASPGQIHSPLHF.

The rearrangement joins TRBV30 to TRBJ1-4; the TRBD1 assignment by TCRdb is unverifiable without DNA. Germline V gene sequence: CDR1 GTSNPN, CDR2 SVGIG (reference sequence). This CDR3 region has 11 residues. CDR3 sequence: CAWSLGGKLFF. Using reference TRBV30 and TRBJ1-4 for the parts outside the CDR3, the full variable domain is SQTIHQWPATLVQPVGSPLSLECTVEGTSNPNLYWYRQAAGRGLQLLFYSVGIGQISSEVPQNLSASRPQDRQFILSSKKLLLSDSGFYLCAWSLGGKLFFGSGTQLSVL.

V gene TRBV2 combines with J gene TRBJ1-1. The CDR3 is 12 amino acids. From germline, CDR1 is SNHLY and CDR2 FYNNEI. The CDR3 sequence: CASDWRVRQAFF.

This chain joins TRBV12-5 and TRBJ1-1; no DNA is available, so the TRBD1 call from TCRdb remains unchecked. This CDR3 is built from 17 residues. Germline lookup yields CDR1 LGHNT and CDR2 FRNRAP. CDR3 loop: CASGYHIPGFRQTEAFF.